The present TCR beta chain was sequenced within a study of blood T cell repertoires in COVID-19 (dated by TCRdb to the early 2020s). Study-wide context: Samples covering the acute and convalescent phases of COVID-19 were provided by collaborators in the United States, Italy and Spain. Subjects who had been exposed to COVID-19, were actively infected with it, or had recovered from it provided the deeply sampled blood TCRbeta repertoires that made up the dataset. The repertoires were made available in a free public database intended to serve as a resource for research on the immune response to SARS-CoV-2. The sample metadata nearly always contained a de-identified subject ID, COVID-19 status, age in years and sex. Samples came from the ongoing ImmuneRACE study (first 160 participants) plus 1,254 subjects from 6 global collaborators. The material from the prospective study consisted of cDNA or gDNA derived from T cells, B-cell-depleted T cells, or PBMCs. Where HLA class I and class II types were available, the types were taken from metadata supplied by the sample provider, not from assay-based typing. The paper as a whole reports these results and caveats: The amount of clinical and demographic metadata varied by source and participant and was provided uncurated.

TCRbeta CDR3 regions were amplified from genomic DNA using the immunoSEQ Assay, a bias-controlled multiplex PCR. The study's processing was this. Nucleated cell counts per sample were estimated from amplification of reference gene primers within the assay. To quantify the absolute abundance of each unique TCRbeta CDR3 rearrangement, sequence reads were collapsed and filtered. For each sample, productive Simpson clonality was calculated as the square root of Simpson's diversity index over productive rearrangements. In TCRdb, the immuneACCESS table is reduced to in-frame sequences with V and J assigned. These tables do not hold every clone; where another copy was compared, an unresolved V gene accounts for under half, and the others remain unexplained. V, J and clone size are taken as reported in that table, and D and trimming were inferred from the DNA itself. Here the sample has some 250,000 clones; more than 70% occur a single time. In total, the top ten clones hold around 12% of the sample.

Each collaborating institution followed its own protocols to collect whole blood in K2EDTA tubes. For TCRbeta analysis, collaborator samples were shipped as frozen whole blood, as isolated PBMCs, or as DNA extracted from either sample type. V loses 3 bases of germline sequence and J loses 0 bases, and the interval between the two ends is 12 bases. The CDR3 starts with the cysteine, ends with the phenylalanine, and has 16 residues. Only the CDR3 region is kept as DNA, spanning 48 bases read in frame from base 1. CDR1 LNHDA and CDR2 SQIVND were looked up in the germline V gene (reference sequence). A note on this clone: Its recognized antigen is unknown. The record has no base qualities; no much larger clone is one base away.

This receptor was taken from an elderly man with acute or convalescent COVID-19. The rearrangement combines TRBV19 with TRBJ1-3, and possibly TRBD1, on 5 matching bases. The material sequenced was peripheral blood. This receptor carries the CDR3 CASSISRQSSGNTIYF. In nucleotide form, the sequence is TGTGCCAGTAGTATTTCCCGACAGTCCTCTGGAAACACCATATATTTT.